This passage covers 31 T cell receptor beta chains from one sample sequenced in a study of blood T cell repertoires in COVID-19. Profiling relied on immunoSEQ multiplex PCR, and the TCRdb table lists in-frame clones only, not all of them. The sample shows more than 110,000 clones, about three quarters of them seen only once. Sequences were obtained from peripheral blood. The receptor set was obtained from a woman aged 50 to 65 with active or convalescent COVID-19.

The chain carries TRBV27 and TRBJ2-1; tentatively, D is TRBD1 (6 bases). V shed 6 bases and J shed 4 bases, with 10 bases lying between them. Germline-derived CDR1 and CDR2 are MNHEY and SMNVEV (reference sequence). The CDR3 runs to 13 residues. The CDR3 DNA reads TGTGCCAGCAGACGACAGGAATACAATGAGCAGTTCTTC. Amino acids: CASRRQEYNEQFF.

This clone has only a few counts. The V gene is TRBV27, the J gene TRBJ1-1; the match to TRBD1 covers 11 bases. The CDR3 is 14 amino acids. The V segment lost 6 bases and the J segment 6 bases; nucleotides outside the gene matches: 6. Per germline, CDR1 MNHEY and CDR2 SMNVEV (reference sequence). In DNA form, the CDR3 reads TGTGCCAGCAGAGCCGGGACAGGGGGGGCTGAAGCTTTCTTT. Amino acids: CASRAGTGGAEAFF.

The rearrangement joins TRBV7-2 to TRBJ1-2; unclear D gene. This CDR3 contains 16 residues. CDR1 is SGHTA, CDR2 FQGNSA, per germline. V was pared by 7 bases and J by 0 bases, with 18 bases between. As DNA, the CDR3 is TGTGCCAGCATTCCTAACCTCCTTGAAGCTAACTATGGCTACACCTTC. Amino acids: CASIPNLLEANYGYTF.

The chain is built from TRBV5-1 and TRBJ2-5; no reliable D call. Germline loops: CDR1 SGHRS, CDR2 YFSETQ. This CDR3 has 14 residues. Trimming stripped 1 base from V and 2 bases from J, with 9 bases between. This chain's CDR3 is CASSLMPGQETQYF. CDR3 DNA: TGCGCCAGCAGCTTGATGCCAGGACAAGAGACCCAGTACTTC.

This clone was seen only a few times. The chain joins TRBV7-2 to TRBJ1-4; TRBD1 is a possible D gene (5 bases). CDR3 length: 18 residues. Germline V gene data show CDR1 as SGHTA and CDR2 as FQGNSA. Trimming stripped 2 bases from V and 2 bases from J, with 18 bases between. Written as DNA, the CDR3 is TGTGCCAGCAGCTTAAAGGGGTCAGGCAGCGGGACTAATGAAAAACTGTTTTTT. Translating it yields CASSLKGSGSGTNEKLFF. Drawing the rest from reference TRBV7-2 and TRBJ1-4, the complete variable domain is GAGVSQSPSNKVTEKGKDVELRCDPISGHTALYWYRQSLGQGLEFLIYFQGNSAPDKSGLPSDRFSAERTGGSVSTLTIQRTQQEDSAVYLCASSLKGSGSGTNEKLFFGSGTQLSVL.

The V call is TRBV5-4, the J call TRBJ2-7; 12 positions match TRBD2. The germline CDR1 and CDR2 sequences are SGHNT and YYREEE (reference sequence). The length of the CDR3 is 16 residues. Trimming removed 0 bases from V and 3 bases from J; junction bases left unmatched: 4. In nucleotides, the CDR3 is TGTGCCAGCAGCTTGGAGTCGACTAGCGGGAGCTACGAGCAGTACTTC. This sequence encodes CASSLESTSGSYEQYF.

This chain connects TRBV6-1 to TRBJ2-4, with D tentatively TRBD2 (5 bases). The V end lost 2 bases, the J end lost 7 bases, and 18 bases lay between the germline ends. This CDR3 is 16 amino acids long. Per the germline V gene, CDR1 is MNHNS and CDR2 is SASEGT. CDR3 nucleotides: TGTGCCAGCAGTGAATCTTGGGAGCGGACCAGGAACATTCAGTACTTC. Its protein product is CASSESWERTRNIQYF.

Comments on this clone: Its ends do not fully match the called genes, so a read error is possible. The chain uses TRBV7-7 and TRBJ1-3; the match to TRBD1 covers 8 bases. CDR1 SSHAT and CDR2 FNYEAQ come from the germline V gene (reference sequence). The CDR3 length is 15 residues. The CDR3 is CASSQDRGPGNTIYF. CDR3 DNA: TGTGCTAGCAGCCAAGACAGGGGCCCTGGAAACACCATATATTTT.

The V call is TRBV27, the J call TRBJ2-3; 8 bases are a match to TRBD2. The CDR3 has 14 amino acids. CDR1 is MNHEY, CDR2 SMNVEV, per germline (reference sequence). With V trimmed by 5 bases and J by 1 base, 2 bases remained unmatched. The CDR3 sequence is CASSSGRGTDTQYF. The CDR3 DNA sequence: TGTGCCAGCAGTAGCGGGAGAGGCACAGATACGCAGTATTTT.

This chain links TRBV19 with TRBJ1-2; TRBD1 matches 7 bases. The CDR3 is 13 residues long. V dropped 6 bases and J dropped 5; count of bases not matched to a gene: 6. Germline values: CDR1 LNHDA, CDR2 SQIVND (reference sequence). This chain's CDR3 is CASSAPTGYGYTF. The CDR3, as DNA: TGTGCCAGTAGCGCCCCGACAGGGTATGGCTACACCTTC.

This clone showed up just a few times. The chain is built from TRBV3-1 (or the pseudogene TRBV3-2) and TRBJ1-2, with 10 bases aligning to TRBD1. The CDR3 has 14 amino acids. V lost 0 bases and J lost 7; bases outside the gene matches: 2. The germline gives CDR1 LGHDT, CDR2 YNNKEL (reference sequence). CDR3 DNA: TGTGCCAGCAGCCAAGAATGGGACAGGGGTGGCTACACCTTC. Translating gives CASSQEWDRGGYTF.

Only one count was recorded for this clone. The gene calls are TRBV6-5 and TRBJ1-2, with 8 nucleotides matching TRBD1. The CDR3 is 14 residues long. The V gene's germline CDR1 is MNHEY and CDR2 SVGAGI. V shed 7 bases and J 7 bases; nucleotides not matched to a gene: 11. The CDR3 reads CASKPDRDRGGYTF. The CDR3 DNA is TGTGCCAGCAAACCGGACAGGGATAGGGGTGGCTACACCTTC.

The V call is TRBV7-6, the J call TRBJ1-1, with D possibly being TRBD1 (5 bases). CDR1 is SGHVS and CDR2 is FNYEAQ in the germline V gene. With 2 bases removed from V and 6 bases from J, the gap between germline ends came to 10 bases. This CDR3 has 13 amino acids. CDR3 nucleotides: TGTGCCAGCAGCTTAAGGGGCAGGGCTGAAGCTTTCTTT. Translation gives CASSLRGRAEAFF.

The V and J genes are TRBV19 and TRBJ2-3; 7 bases line up with TRBD2. This CDR3 is 16 amino acids long. Trimming cost V 7 bases and J 4 bases; bases outside gene matches: 14. Per germline, CDR1 LNHDA and CDR2 SQIVND (reference sequence). The CDR3 loop is CASTLSLAGDSDTQYF. The CDR3 DNA sequence: TGTGCCAGTACCCTCAGCCTCGCGGGAGATTCAGATACGCAGTATTTT.

The chain is built from TRBV27 and TRBJ2-3; D remains ambiguous. Deletions cut 7 bases from V and 3 bases from J, with 11 bases between. CDR3 length: 13 amino acids. CDR1 is MNHEY and CDR2 is SMNVEV in the germline V gene (reference sequence). DNA of the CDR3: TGTGCCAGCACCACCCGAGCGACAGATACGCAGTATTTT. Amino acids: CASTTRATDTQYF.

J is TRBJ1-2 and V is TRBV2, with D hard to call. This CDR3 spans 12 amino acids. Germline V gives CDR1 SNHLY, CDR2 FYNNEI. With 7 bases removed from V and 8 bases from J, the gap between germline ends came to 14 bases. This chain's CDR3 is CASIPGESGYTF. The CDR3 bases are TGTGCCAGCATCCCCGGGGAATCGGGCTACACCTTC.

This chain uses TRBV6-5 with TRBJ2-2; D possibly corresponds to TRBD1 (6 bases). This CDR3 contains 14 residues. V was pared by 0 bases and J by 5 bases, with 7 bases between. Germline CDR1 reads MNHEY; CDR2 reads SVGAGI. CDR3 amino acids: CASSYSQGTGELFF. As DNA, the CDR3 is TGTGCCAGCAGTTACTCTCAGGGGACCGGGGAGCTGTTTTTT.

The DNA for the CDR3 is TGCGCCACCGCGCCGGGGGTCGAGACCCAGTACTTC. Translation gives CATAPGVETQYF. This sequence joins TRBV10-2 and TRBJ2-5; D is perhaps TRBD2 (6 bases). The germline CDR1 and CDR2 sequences are WSHSY and SAAADI. V shed 10 bases and J shed 5 bases, with 14 bases lying between them. The CDR3 loop spans 12 amino acids.

The V and J genes are TRBV28 and TRBJ1-3; the match to TRBD1 covers 8 bases. Trimming cost V 4 bases and J 5 bases; bases outside gene matches: 4. The CDR3 is 14 residues long. The germline V gene has CDR1 MDHEN and CDR2 SYDVKM. The DNA of the CDR3 is TGTGCCAGCAGTTCATGGACAGGGAGAAACACCATATATTTT. It encodes CASSSWTGRNTIYF.

This rearrangement joins TRBV30 to TRBJ2-5, with 7 bases fitting TRBD2. V lost 0 bases, J lost 3 bases, and 7 bases stayed unmatched. Germline-derived CDR1 and CDR2 are GTSNPN and SVGIG (reference sequence). The CDR3 spans 15 residues. As DNA, the CDR3 is TGTGCCTGGAGTGTACTCGGGGGGACGAAAGAGACCCAGTACTTC. It codes for CAWSVLGGTKETQYF. The full variable domain, rest sourced from reference TRBV30 and TRBJ2-5, is SQTIHQWPATLVQPVGSPLSLECTVEGTSNPNLYWYRQAAGRGLQLLFYSVGIGQISSEVPQNLSASRPQDRQFILSSKKLLLSDSGFYLCAWSVLGGTKETQYFGPGTRLLVL.

This clone was found once. The chain couples TRBV12-3 or TRBV12-4 to TRBJ2-1; D uncertain. The CDR3 runs 13 residues. V shed 6 bases and J shed 10 bases, with 16 bases lying between them. The CDR3: CASSPDRQEEQFF. The DNA of the CDR3 is TGTGCCAGCAGCCCCGACCGGCAGGAAGAGCAGTTCTTC.

CDR3 nucleotide sequence: TGTGCCAGCAGCCAAGATGTAGTGAACACTGAAGCTTTCTTT. This codes for CASSQDVVNTEAFF. The chain couples TRBV4-2 to TRBJ1-1, with unresolved D. Between the trimmed V and J ends, which lost 0 bases and 0 bases, there was a span of 5 bases. The CDR3 length is 14 residues. CDR1 and CDR2 (germline): LGHNA, YNFKEQ.

The chain carries TRBV29-1 and TRBJ1-1; D is uncertain. With 0 bases removed from V and 1 base from J, the gap between germline ends came to 9 bases. Germline-derived CDR1 and CDR2 are SQVTM and ANQGSEA. The length of the CDR3 is 14 residues. This CDR3 reads CSVEDRNKNTEAFF. The DNA of the CDR3 is TGCAGCGTTGAAGATCGTAACAAGAACACTGAAGCTTTCTTT. The whole variable domain, filled in from reference TRBV29-1 and TRBJ1-1, reads SAVISQKPSRDICQRGTSLTIQCQVDSQVTMMFWYRQQPGQSLTLIATANQGSEATYESGFVIDKFPISRPNLTFSTLTVSNMSPEDSSIYLCSVEDRNKNTEAFFGQGTRLTVV.

The rearrangement uses TRBV5-1 and TRBJ1-6; 7 positions agree with TRBD1. This CDR3 contains 15 residues. V lost 4 bases to trimming and J lost 9 bases; unmatched junction nucleotides: 10. Germline CDR1 SGHRS, CDR2 YFSETQ. CDR3 loop: CASSPGQAEISPLHF. The DNA of the CDR3 is TGCGCCAGCAGCCCTGGACAGGCGGAGATTTCACCCCTCCACTTT. The whole variable domain, remainder taken from reference TRBV5-1 and TRBJ1-6, is KAGVTQTPRYLIKTRGQQVTLSCSPISGHRSVSWYQQTPGQGLQFLFEYFSETQRNKGNFPGRFSGRQFSNSRSEMNVSTLELGDSALYLCASSPGQAEISPLHFGNGTRLTVT.

The chain joins TRBV9 to TRBJ1-2; 7 bases match TRBD1. CDR1 and CDR2 (germline): SGDLS, YYNGEE. This CDR3 contains 18 residues. Trimming took 3 bases from V and 2 from J; bases not matched to a gene: 16. For the CDR3, the DNA is TGTGCCAGCAGCGGACAGGGCCGATCGGAAGGGTTCAACTATGGCTACACCTTC. Protein sequence: CASSGQGRSEGFNYGYTF.

The rearrangement links TRBV7-2 to TRBJ2-5, with 10 nucleotides matching TRBD2. With 2 bases clipped from V and 5 bases from J, the junction kept 8 bases outside the gene matches. The V gene's germline CDR1 is SGHTA and CDR2 FQGNSA. The CDR3 is 16 amino acids. The CDR3 DNA reads as TGTGCCAGCAGCTTAAGCCTAGCGGGAGCTCGGGAGACCCAGTACTTC. As protein: CASSLSLAGARETQYF.

DNA for the CDR3: TGTGCCAGCAGCCGCCGGGACAGGGGTAATGAAAAACTGTTTTTT. Amino acid sequence: CASSRRDRGNEKLFF. The chain uses TRBV3-1 (or the pseudogene TRBV3-2) and TRBJ1-4; 10 positions match TRBD1. Trimming took 4 bases from V and 4 from J; bases not matched to a gene: 3. The CDR3 extends over 15 amino acids. Germline CDR1 is LGHDT and CDR2 is YNNKEL (reference sequence).

The chain has TRBV18 and TRBJ2-7, with D uncertain. Trimming removed 6 bases from V and 0 bases from J, with 9 bases in between. From germline, CDR1 is KGHSH and CDR2 LQKENI. There are 13 residues in the CDR3. CDR3 DNA: TGTGCCAGCTCCCTTTTGGCCTCCTACGAGCAGTACTTC. Its translation: CASSLLASYEQYF.

This sequence joins TRBV30 and TRBJ1-5; D not resolved. The CDR3 consists of 17 residues. Germline V gives CDR1 GTSNPN, CDR2 SVGIG (reference sequence). Trimming shortened V by 3 bases and J by 0 bases, and 18 bases separated the two germline ends. The CDR3 is CAWSATKTEDSNQPQHF. CDR3 in DNA: TGTGCCTGGAGCGCAACTAAAACCGAGGATAGCAATCAGCCCCAGCATTTT.

V is TRBV5-1 and J is TRBJ1-5; D is unclear. The V gene's germline CDR1 is SGHRS and CDR2 YFSETQ. CDR3 length equals 17 residues. Trimming pared 0 bases from V and 7 bases from J, leaving 20 bases between. The CDR3, as DNA: TGCGCCAGCAGCTTGGACACGGCGAGGGTACTACGACAGCCCCAGCATTTT. Encoded protein: CASSLDTARVLRQPQHF. The complete variable domain, with remaining parts taken from reference TRBV5-1 and TRBJ1-5, reads KAGVTQTPRYLIKTRGQQVTLSCSPISGHRSVSWYQQTPGQGLQFLFEYFSETQRNKGNFPGRFSGRQFSNSRSEMNVSTLELGDSALYLCASSLDTARVLRQPQHFGDGTRLSIL.

This clone appeared a single time. The rearrangement uses TRBV19 and TRBJ2-7, with 10 bases identical to TRBD1. The CDR3 is 13 residues long. In germline, CDR1 is LNHDA, CDR2 SQIVND (reference sequence). The V segment lost 5 bases and the J segment 4 bases; nucleotides outside the gene matches: 2. The CDR3 sequence is CASSRQGAYEQYF. The CDR3 region has the DNA TGTGCCAGTAGTCGACAGGGGGCTTACGAGCAGTACTTC.